Given below is one TCR beta chain in context. What this receptor recognizes is not known. The record has no base qualities; no much larger clone is one base away. This sample is drawn from a study of shared clonotypes between healthy human individuals (dated by TCRdb to 2018 to 2021). Some background on the complete study: The cohort comprised a couple of women and a few men aged 18 to 49 years. For each donor, three plates each were used for CD4 naive and CD4 memory, two plates were used for CD8 naive, and one plate was used for CD8 memory. Blood TCR repertoires of five healthy adults were deeply sequenced to estimate repertoire size and the extent of clonotype sharing between individuals. Libraries were prepared and TCR repertoires were sequenced by different laboratories using diverse techniques, in order to increase sequencing depth and limit assay-specific biases. Per donor, leukapheresis produced somewhere between about 0.8 and 9 billion PBMCs.

General conclusions and limits of the study: Larger estimated clonotype richness was generally found for naive subsets than for memory subsets. Rarefaction of sorted-subset datasets indicated incomplete sequencing despite the large sequencing depth. Because the study included only a small number of donors, the genetic and exposure-history diversity represented was limited. Across four donors, approximately 5% of naive CD4, around 3.3% of naive CD8, roughly 2.2% of memory CD4, and approximately 0.4% of memory CD8 clonotypes were shared. Sampling was limited to blood, and TCR repertoires in tissue likely differ from TCR repertoires in blood. Pairwise subsampling indicated that sequencing depth was expected to affect the degree of clonotype sharing among donors. Compared with non-shared clonotypes, clonotypes shared by all four sorted-subset donors had higher generation probabilities.

Donors were healthy HIV-negative adults with no recently reported acute infections or vaccinations. Every donor was a Caucasian adult living in Nashville, Tennessee, USA. Magnetic negative selection was used to enrich CD4+ T cells, after which naive cells were positively selected on CD45RA and the negative fraction became the memory subset. Blood was collected by leukapheresis, and PBMCs were isolated by Ficoll-Histopaque density gradient centrifugation and then cryopreserved in liquid nitrogen vapor phase. Analytical flow cytometry was used to check the purity and quantity of each magnetically sorted T cell population. Genomic DNA was isolated from each sorted fraction and quantified by UV absorbance on a Nanodrop 2000c. Using the deep immunoSEQ assay, TCR CDR3 regions were amplified from genomic DNA by multiplex PCR. For each cell subset, the extracted genomic DNA was distributed evenly across all wells of several immunoSEQ 96-well plates, and each plate served as one replicate. For sorted subsets, roughly 200 ng of genomic DNA, equivalent to 25,000 to 35,000 T cell genomes, went into each replicate PCR. Purified libraries were quantified with a Qubit 3.0 fluorometer, sized on a Bioanalyzer 2100, and re-quantified with the KAPA Library Quantification kit. Each immunoSEQ 96-well plate was sequenced on its own single-read 150-cycle Illumina NextSeq 550 flow cell. Under the source paper's analysis protocol: The immunoSEQ output contained only junctional sequences without quality scores, so filtering could not match that applied to full-length reads. To assign V/J genes and CDR3, sequences were annotated using PyIR, a Python wrapper for IgBLAST v1.9, with IMGT germline references. Reads were filtered out if the reads had weak V/J assignments (E-value above 1e-6), no CDR3, stop codons, out-of-frame junctions, or ambiguous translated residues. A V3J clonotype was defined by an identical inferred V gene, J gene, and CDR3 amino acid sequence. The percentage overlap between two repertoires was calculated by dividing the number of shared unique clonotypes by the size of the smaller repertoire. Richness of each repertoire was evaluated using RTK rarefaction, the Chao1 estimator, and Recon v2.1 estimates of unobserved clonotypes. For all TCRbeta clonotypes obtained by the gDNA method from a few donors, generation probabilities were computed with OLGA. TCRdb provides this immuneACCESS table in a form limited to in-frame rearrangements. Some clones are lacking; in checked studies, under half of them reflect an unresolved V gene, and why the rest are absent is not known. V and J calls and clone size are those listed in that table; D and trimming were worked out from the DNA. The sample profile shows over 850,000 clones; 78% of them were found once. The ten most abundant clones make up 0.4% to 0.55% of the sample.

V is pared back by 4 bases and J by 5 bases, with 11 bases lying between the germline termini. The CDR3 covers 13 residues, taking in both the cysteine and the phenylalanine. Of the read, only the CDR3 DNA is kept; its 39 bases are in frame from base 1. From the germline V gene (reference sequence), CDR1 is SEHNR and CDR2 is FQNEAQ. The receptor was derived from a man aged 18 to 29 in good health. Some clones in this sample may be carry-over from other donors' samples. Sequenced input: memory CD4+ T cells from PBMCs. The intended sense of this specimen's cell subset or site label: CD45RA-negative fraction. Recombination linked TRBV7-9 to TRBJ2-5, with no D gene named confidently. The CDR3 in this case is CASSSPRPETQYF. The nucleotide sequence is TGTGCCAGCAGCTCCCCGAGGCCGGAGACCCAGTACTTC.